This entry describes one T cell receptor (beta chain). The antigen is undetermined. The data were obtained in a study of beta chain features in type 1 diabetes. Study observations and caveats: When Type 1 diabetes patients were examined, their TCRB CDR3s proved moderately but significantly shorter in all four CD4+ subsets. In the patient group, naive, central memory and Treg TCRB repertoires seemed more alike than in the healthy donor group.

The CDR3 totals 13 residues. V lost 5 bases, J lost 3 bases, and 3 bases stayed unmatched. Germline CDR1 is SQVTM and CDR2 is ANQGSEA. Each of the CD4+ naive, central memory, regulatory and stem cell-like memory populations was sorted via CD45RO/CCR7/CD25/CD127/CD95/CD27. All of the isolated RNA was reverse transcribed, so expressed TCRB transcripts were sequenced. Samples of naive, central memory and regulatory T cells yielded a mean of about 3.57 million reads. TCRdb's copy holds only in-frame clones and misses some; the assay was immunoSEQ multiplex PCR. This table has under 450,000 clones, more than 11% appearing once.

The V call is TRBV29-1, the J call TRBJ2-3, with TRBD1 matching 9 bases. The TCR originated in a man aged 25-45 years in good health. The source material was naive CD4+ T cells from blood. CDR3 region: CSVRQGVTDTQYF. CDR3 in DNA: TGCAGCGTTCGACAGGGGGTTACAGATACGCAGTATTTT.